This passage covers 32 T cell receptor beta chains from one sample sequenced in a study of blood T cells in healthy people across ages. Alongside a J-beta primer mix, a sample-barcoded 5' primer served in a second PCR lasting roughly 6 to 12 cycles. In TCRdb, the 5' RACE reads were re-called with MiXCR into one record per CDR3 protein. The sample records roughly 1.4 million distinct CDR3 sequences, roughly 59% being singletons. Material: blood. Source of these receptors: a man between 18 and 29 years old in good health.

This chain connects TRBV27 to TRBJ2-2; D is possibly TRBD1 or TRBD2 (5 bases each). CDR3 length equals 14 residues. V lost 5 bases and J lost 6, with 13 bases in between. CDR1 and CDR2 from the germline V gene are MNHEY and SMNVEV (reference sequence). The CDR3 loop is CASSPGTLPGELFF. CDR3 in DNA: TGTGCCAGCAGTCCCGGGACCCTCCCCGGGGAGCTGTTTTTT.

The V gene is TRBV25-1, the J gene TRBJ1-1; D might be TRBD1 (6 bases). The V end lost 2 bases, the J end lost 1 base, and 8 bases lay between the germline ends. The germline gives CDR1 MGHDK, CDR2 SYGVNS. This CDR3 comprises 14 residues. The CDR3 here is CASSEGGRNTEAFF. The CDR3 DNA follows: TGTGCCAGCAGTGAAGGGGGCAGGAACACTGAAGCTTTCTTT.

This chain links TRBV7-8 with TRBJ1-2; 7 bases are shared with TRBD1. The ends lost 5 bases at V and 1 base at J; junction bases unmatched: 16. The CDR3 is 18 residues long. CDR1 SGHVS and CDR2 FQNEAQ come from the germline V gene. The DNA of the CDR3 is TGTGCCAGCAGCCCCCGGAGAGGGGGGGGACAGATTAACTATGGCTACACCTTC. This codes for CASSPRRGGGQINYGYTF.

V and J are TRBV6-5 and TRBJ2-1; D is unresolved. Trimming took off 2 bases at V and 7 bases at J, with 3 bases between the two ends. The length of the CDR3 is 11 residues. CDR1 and CDR2 (germline): MNHEY, SVGAGI. CDR3: CASSYKNEQFF. The DNA for the CDR3 is TGTGCCAGCAGTTACAAAAATGAGCAGTTCTTC.

The gene calls are TRBV27 and TRBJ1-5; D may be TRBD1 (5 bases). The CDR3 has 15 residues. From germline, CDR1 is MNHEY and CDR2 SMNVEV (reference sequence). The V and J ends lost 6 bases and 6 bases respectively, with 18 bases between them. The CDR3 DNA reads as TGTGCCAGCAGCCCCGGGTTGGGGGGATCTCAGCCCCAGCATTTT. Its protein product is CASSPGLGGSQPQHF.

In its sample, this clonotype was seen once. This rearrangement joins TRBV15 to TRBJ2-1, with 13 bases aligning to TRBD2. The CDR3 runs 17 residues. CDR1 is LNHNV, CDR2 YYDKDF, per germline (reference sequence). V lost 8 bases to trimming and J lost 5 bases; unmatched junction nucleotides: 12. The CDR3 is CATRTARGTSGDNEQFF. In DNA form, the CDR3 reads TGTGCCACCCGAACCGCGAGGGGGACTAGCGGGGACAATGAGCAGTTCTTC.

V usage is TRBV2 and J usage is TRBJ2-3, with D possibly being TRBD1 (5 bases). V was shortened by 8 bases and J by 4 bases, with 19 bases between the two germline ends. This CDR3 region has 15 residues. The germline V gene has CDR1 SNHLY and CDR2 FYNNEI. The CDR3 sequence: CASRLEVRAPDTQYF. CDR3 nucleotides: TGTGCCAGCCGCCTCGAGGTCAGGGCCCCAGATACGCAGTATTTT.

V usage is TRBV6-5 and J usage is TRBJ2-1; D is unresolved. Germline CDR1 is MNHEY and CDR2 is SVGAGI. V gave up 3 bases and J gave up 5 bases, with 8 bases separating them. The CDR3 loop spans 13 amino acids. The DNA for the CDR3 is TGTGCCAGCAGTTATCGGTGGGACAATGAGCAGTTCTTC. Translated: CASSYRWDNEQFF.

This clonotype has a handful of counts. The chain joins TRBV6-4 to TRBJ2-3; D perhaps matches TRBD1 (6 bases). V was cut by 3 bases and J by 0 bases, with 7 bases left in between. The length of the CDR3 is 14 residues. Germline CDR1 MRHNA, CDR2 SNTAGT. In DNA form, the CDR3 reads TGTGCCAGCAGTGAGGGGGCTAGCACAGATACGCAGTATTTT. Its translation is CASSEGASTDTQYF.

The V gene is TRBV4-2, the J gene TRBJ2-2; D call uncertain. The germline V gene encodes CDR1 LGHNA and CDR2 YNFKEQ. The CDR3 runs 13 residues. With 0 bases removed from V and 6 bases from J, the gap between germline ends came to 5 bases. The CDR3, as DNA: TGTGCCAGCAGCCAAGAGAAACCCGGGGAGCTGTTTTTT. Encoded protein: CASSQEKPGELFF.

The chain joins TRBV2 to TRBJ1-2; TRBD1 matches 7 bases. This CDR3 has 13 residues. V gave up 4 bases and J gave up 5 bases; unmatched junction bases: 4. Germline lookup yields CDR1 SNHLY and CDR2 FYNNEI. CDR3 in amino acids: CASSVQGQYGYTF. In DNA form, the CDR3 reads TGTGCCAGCAGTGTACAGGGGCAATATGGCTACACCTTC.

This clonotype was counted once. The CDR3 region has the DNA TGTGCCAGCAGCCCGACGGCTACCTACAATGAGCAGTTCTTC. This encodes CASSPTATYNEQFF. The rearrangement links TRBV7-9 to TRBJ2-1, with D unclear. CDR1 and CDR2 (germline): SEHNR, FQNEAQ (reference sequence). V was clipped by 5 bases and J by 2 bases, with 10 bases between them. This CDR3 has 14 amino acids. Complete variable domain (other parts from reference TRBV7-9 and TRBJ2-1): DTGVSQNPRHKITKRGQNVTFRCDPISEHNRLYWYRQTLGQGPEFLTYFQNEAQLEKSRLLSDRFSAERPKGSFSTLEIQRTEQGDSAMYLCASSPTATYNEQFFGPGTRLTVL.

About this clonotype itself: One junction end disagrees with the germline gene, perhaps due to a read error. This sequence joins TRBV5-1 and TRBJ2-1; weak D call: TRBD1 (6 bases). This CDR3 spans 19 amino acids. The germline V gene has CDR1 SGHRS and CDR2 YFSETQ. The DNA of the CDR3 is TGTGCCAGCAGCTCTAAATACCGGGACAAAAACTCCTCCTACAATGAGCAGTTCTTC. Residues: CASSSKYRDKNSSYNEQFF.

The rearrangement joins TRBV4-1 to TRBJ2-5; D assignment may be TRBD1 or TRBD2 (6 bases each). The J call may be in error: the DNA end matches TRBJ2-7 better. The CDR3 consists of 15 residues. CDR1 and CDR2 (germline): MGHRA, YSYEKL. The CDR3 is CASSGRPGAPPEQYF. The CDR3 DNA reads as TGCGCCAGCAGCGGACGACCGGGGGCACCTCCCGAGCAGTACTTC.

The V and J genes are TRBV5-1 and TRBJ2-7; D ambiguous. The length of the CDR3 is 13 residues. Deletions cut 4 bases from V and 6 bases from J, with 14 bases between. CDR1 is SGHRS and CDR2 is YFSETQ in the germline V gene. CDR3 amino acids: CASSEQPNAEQYF. For the CDR3, the DNA is TGCGCCAGCAGCGAACAGCCCAATGCCGAGCAGTACTTC.

The V call is TRBV5-1, the J call TRBJ2-1; possibly TRBD2 for D (5 bases). From germline, CDR1 is SGHRS and CDR2 YFSETQ. Trimming removed 6 bases from V and 10 bases from J, with 20 bases in between. The CDR3 has 14 residues. The DNA for the CDR3 is TGCGCCAGCACCAGGACTTCCTCGGGGTACGAGCAGTTCTTC. Its protein is CASTRTSSGYEQFF.

V is TRBV15 and J is TRBJ1-5; the match to TRBD1 covers 7 bases. V shed 0 bases, J shed 5 bases, and the junction held 7 bases outside the gene matches. Germline V gene lookup returns CDR1 LNHNV and CDR2 YYDKDF (reference sequence). The CDR3 runs 16 residues. CDR3 sequence (DNA): TGTGCCACCAGCAGAGAACCGGGACAGATGGATCAGCCCCAGCATTTT. It specifies CATSREPGQMDQPQHF.

This chain uses TRBV9 with TRBJ1-1, with D uncertain. V dropped 3 bases and J dropped 0 bases, with 15 bases sitting between them. Germline V gene lookup returns CDR1 SGDLS and CDR2 YYNGEE. The CDR3 loop spans 16 amino acids. The CDR3 protein is CASSGDPRRMNTEAFF. CDR3 in DNA: TGTGCCAGCAGCGGAGACCCGAGGAGGATGAACACTGAAGCTTTCTTT. The variable domain in full, completed from reference TRBV9 and TRBJ1-1, reads DSGVTQTPKHLITATGQRVTLRCSPRSGDLSVYWYQQSLDQGLQFLIQYYNGEERAKGNILERFSAQQFPDLHSELNLSSLELGDSALYFCASSGDPRRMNTEAFFGQGTRLTVV.

The chain employs TRBV10-3 and TRBJ1-2, with 8 bases lining up with TRBD1. The J segment lost 8 bases and the V segment lost 4 bases, leaving 3 bases of the junction unmatched. The germline gives CDR1 ENHRY, CDR2 SYGVKD. The CDR3 is 12 amino acids. DNA of the CDR3: TGTGCCATCAGTGGGACAGGGAACGGCTACACCTTC. Translating it yields CAISGTGNGYTF.

The J gene is TRBJ1-1, the V gene TRBV7-9; no clear D gene. The length of the CDR3 is 14 residues. Germline V CDR1 and CDR2: SEHNR, FQNEAQ (reference sequence). Trimming removed 5 bases at V and 2 bases at J, with 12 bases between. CDR3 DNA: TGTGCCAGCAGCGTAAGCCATCCTAACACTGAAGCTTTCTTT. Protein product: CASSVSHPNTEAFF.

V and J are TRBV7-2 and TRBJ1-1, with TRBD1 identical over 8 bases. Germline values: CDR1 SGHTA, CDR2 FQGNSA. Losses at the gene ends were 4 bases for V and 6 bases for J; bases not matched to a gene: 13. The length of the CDR3 is 16 residues. The CDR3 DNA reads as TGTGCCAGCAGCTCGGCGGACAGGGTCAAAGAGTCTGAAGCTTTCTTT. Translating gives CASSSADRVKESEAFF.

The chain carries TRBV6-5 and TRBJ2-3, with a possible D match to TRBD2 (5 bases). The CDR3 consists of 16 residues. The germline V gene has CDR1 MNHEY and CDR2 SVGAGI. Trimming removed 0 bases at V and 0 bases at J, with 10 bases between. The CDR3 reads CASSYSTGVSTDTQYF. The DNA of the CDR3 is TGTGCCAGCAGTTACTCTACCGGGGTTAGCACAGATACGCAGTATTTT.

The rearrangement joins TRBV27 to TRBJ1-5; no reliable D call. V was pared by 5 bases and J by 7 bases, with 15 bases between. The germline V gene has CDR1 MNHEY and CDR2 SMNVEV (reference sequence). The CDR3 has 14 amino acids. The CDR3 spells CASSDYGVGQPQHF. The CDR3 DNA sequence: TGTGCCAGCAGTGACTATGGCGTTGGCCAGCCCCAGCATTTT.

CDR3 region: CASSLSGDASYEQYF. Here the CDR3 DNA reads TGCGCCAGCAGCCTTTCTGGGGACGCCTCCTACGAGCAGTACTTC. This chain uses TRBV4-1 with TRBJ2-7; D assignment may be TRBD1 or TRBD2 (5 bases each). Trimming left V 4 bases short and J 0 bases short, with 13 bases between. From germline, CDR1 is MGHRA and CDR2 YSYEKL. The length of the CDR3 is 15 residues.

The rearrangement links TRBV20-1 to TRBJ2-1, with D possibly being TRBD2 (5 bases). Germline CDR1 is DFQATT and CDR2 is SNEGSKA (reference sequence). V was clipped by 2 bases and J by 6 bases, with 11 bases between them. The CDR3 consists of 13 residues. The CDR3 here is CSARSRTVNEQFF. CDR3 bases: TGCAGTGCTAGATCCCGGACTGTCAATGAGCAGTTCTTC.

This sequence joins TRBV5-4 and TRBJ2-3; D might be TRBD1 (6 bases). V dropped 4 bases and J dropped 4 bases, with 10 bases sitting between them. Germline CDR1 and CDR2: SGHNT and YYREEE (reference sequence). This CDR3 contains 13 residues. CDR3 region: CASSVGAADTQYF. DNA of the CDR3: TGTGCCAGCAGCGTGGGGGCGGCAGATACGCAGTATTTT.

The V and J genes are TRBV3-1 and TRBJ2-2, with D perhaps TRBD2 (5 bases). Trimming stripped 4 bases from V and 2 bases from J, with 11 bases between. Germline assignment: CDR1 LGHDT and CDR2 YNNKEL (reference sequence). This CDR3 is built from 15 residues. The CDR3 spells CASSPGWRNTGELFF. The CDR3 region has the DNA TGTGCCAGCAGCCCGGGATGGAGAAACACCGGGGAGCTGTTTTTT.

V usage is TRBV6-1 and J usage is TRBJ1-1; the D is unclear. With 4 bases removed from V and 1 base from J, the gap between germline ends came to 13 bases. The germline V gene encodes CDR1 MNHNS and CDR2 SASEGT. The CDR3 has 15 residues. CDR3: CASSVAGIENTEAFF. The CDR3 DNA reads as TGTGCCAGCAGTGTGGCCGGGATCGAGAACACTGAAGCTTTCTTT.

This clonotype was counted a few times. The V and J genes are TRBV12-3 or TRBV12-4 and TRBJ2-7; tentative D call: TRBD2 (5 bases). This CDR3 is built from 14 residues. Trimming left V 7 bases short and J 2 bases short, with 15 bases between. The CDR3 here is CASTPRGNPYEQYF. DNA for the CDR3: TGTGCCAGCACCCCTCGAGGGAACCCCTACGAGCAGTACTTC.

Points on this clonotype: One junction end disagrees with the germline gene, perhaps due to a read error. The rearrangement uses TRBV20-1 and TRBJ2-1; a weak D match, TRBD2 (6 bases). This CDR3 is 17 amino acids long. Looked up from germline, CDR1 is DFQATT and CDR2 is SNEGSKA (reference sequence). This CDR3 is CSARDRGGVYSYSEQFF. The CDR3 region has the DNA TGCAGTGCTAGAGATCGGGGCGGGGTTTACTCCTACAGTGAGCAGTTCTTC.

This sequence joins TRBV3-1 and TRBJ2-5; possible D gene TRBD2, 5 bases. V lost 5 bases and J 4 bases, leaving 17 bases between the germline ends. CDR3 length equals 15 residues. Germline V gene sequence: CDR1 LGHDT, CDR2 YNNKEL (reference sequence). CDR3 sequence: CASSKALVLTETQYF. DNA for the CDR3: TGTGCCAGCAGCAAGGCACTAGTACTTACAGAGACCCAGTACTTC.

V usage is TRBV20-1 and J usage is TRBJ1-6; D gene uncertain. V was clipped by 0 bases and J by 7 bases, with 7 bases between them. Germline V CDR1 and CDR2: DFQATT, SNEGSKA (reference sequence). CDR3 length: 13 residues. CDR3 protein: CSARDRTNSPLHF. DNA of the CDR3: TGCAGTGCTAGAGACCGCACGAATTCACCCCTCCACTTT.